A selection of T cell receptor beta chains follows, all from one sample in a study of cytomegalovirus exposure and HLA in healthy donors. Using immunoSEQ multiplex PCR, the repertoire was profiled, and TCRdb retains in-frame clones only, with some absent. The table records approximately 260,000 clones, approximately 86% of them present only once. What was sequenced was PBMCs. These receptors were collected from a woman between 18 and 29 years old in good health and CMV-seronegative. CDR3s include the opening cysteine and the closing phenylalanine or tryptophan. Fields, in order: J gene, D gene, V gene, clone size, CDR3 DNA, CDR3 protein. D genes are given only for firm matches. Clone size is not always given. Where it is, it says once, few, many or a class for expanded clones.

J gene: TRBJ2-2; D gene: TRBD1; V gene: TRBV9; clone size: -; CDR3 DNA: TGTGCCAGCAGCGGGACAGGGGCCACCGGGGAGCTGTTTTTT; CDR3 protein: CASSGTGATGELFF
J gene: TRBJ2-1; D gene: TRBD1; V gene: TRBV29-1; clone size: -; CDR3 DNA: TGCAGCGATACAGGGGGCATAGCCTTTAATGAGCAGTTCTTC; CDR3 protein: CSDTGGIAFNEQFF
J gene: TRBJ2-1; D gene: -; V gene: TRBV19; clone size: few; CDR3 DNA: TGTGCCAGTAGTATAGGCAGATCATTTGAGCAGTTCTTC; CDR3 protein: CASSIGRSFEQFF
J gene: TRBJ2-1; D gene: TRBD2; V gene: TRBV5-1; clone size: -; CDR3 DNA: TGCGCCAGCAGCCCTACTCCGGGGGGGAATGAGCAGTTCTTC; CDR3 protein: CASSPTPGGNEQFF
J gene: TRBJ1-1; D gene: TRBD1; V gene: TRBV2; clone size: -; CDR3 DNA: TGTGCCAGCAGGGGGGGGACAGGGAAGAGAGGCACTGAAGCTTTCTTT; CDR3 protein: CASRGGTGKRGTEAFF
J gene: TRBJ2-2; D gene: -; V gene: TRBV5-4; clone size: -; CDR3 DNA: TGTGCCAGCAGCTTTCGGGGAACCCTCACCGGGGAGCTGTTTTTT; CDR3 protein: CASSFRGTLTGELFF
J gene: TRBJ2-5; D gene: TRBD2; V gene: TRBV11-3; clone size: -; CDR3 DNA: TGTGCCAGCAGCTTTGGGGCGGGGGAAGAGACCCAGTACTTC; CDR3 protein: CASSFGAGEETQYF
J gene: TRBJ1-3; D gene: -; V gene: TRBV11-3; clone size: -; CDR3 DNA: TGTGCCAGCAGCTTCGGGGGGAAGCCTGGAAACACCATATATTTT; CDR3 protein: CASSFGGKPGNTIYF
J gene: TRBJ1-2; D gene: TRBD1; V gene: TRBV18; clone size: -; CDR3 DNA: TGTGCCAGCTCAGCACTCCGGGACAGATATGGCTACACCTTC; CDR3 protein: CASSALRDRYGYTF
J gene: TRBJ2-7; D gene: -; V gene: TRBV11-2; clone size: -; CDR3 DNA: TGTGCCAGCAGCTTGGGGCCGGGGGCCTACGAGCAGTACTTC; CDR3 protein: CASSLGPGAYEQYF
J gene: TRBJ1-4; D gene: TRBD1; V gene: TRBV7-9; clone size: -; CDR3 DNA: TGTGCCAGCAGCTTAGACGTGGGGACAGCTAATGAAAAACTGTTTTTT; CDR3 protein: CASSLDVGTANEKLFF
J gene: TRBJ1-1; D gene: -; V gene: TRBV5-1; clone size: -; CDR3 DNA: TGCGCCAGCACCTCGGGGGACCTGAACACTGAAGCTTTCTTT; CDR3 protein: CASTSGDLNTEAFF
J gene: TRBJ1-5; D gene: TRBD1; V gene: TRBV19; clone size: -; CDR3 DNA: TGTGCCAGTTGTGACAGGGTGTATAGCAATCAGCCCCAGCATTTT; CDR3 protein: CASCDRVYSNQPQHF
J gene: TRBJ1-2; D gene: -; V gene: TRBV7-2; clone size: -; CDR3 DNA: TGTGCCAGCAGCTTACCAGGGTTCGGCTATGGCTACACCTTC; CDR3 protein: CASSLPGFGYGYTF
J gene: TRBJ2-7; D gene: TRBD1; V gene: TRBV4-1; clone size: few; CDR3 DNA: TGCGCCAGCAGCCTACGACAGGGGATGGCCGACGAGCAGTACTTC; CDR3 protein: CASSLRQGMADEQYF
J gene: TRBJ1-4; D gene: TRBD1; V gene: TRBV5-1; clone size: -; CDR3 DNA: TGCGCCAGCAGCTTGCAGGGGGCAACTAATGAAAAACTGTTTTTT; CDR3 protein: CASSLQGATNEKLFF
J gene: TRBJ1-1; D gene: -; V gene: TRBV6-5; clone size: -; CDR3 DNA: TGTGCCAGCAGTACAGAGGGTTGGAACACTGAAGCTTTCTTT; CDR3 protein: CASSTEGWNTEAFF
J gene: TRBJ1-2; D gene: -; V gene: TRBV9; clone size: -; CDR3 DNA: TGTGCCAGCAGCCTGAACTATGGCTACACCTTC; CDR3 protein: CASSLNYGYTF
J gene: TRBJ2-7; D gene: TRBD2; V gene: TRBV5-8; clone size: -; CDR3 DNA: TGTGCCAGCCAGTTTCGAGCGGGAGAGGTGAGGGAGCAGTACTTC; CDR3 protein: CASQFRAGEVREQYF
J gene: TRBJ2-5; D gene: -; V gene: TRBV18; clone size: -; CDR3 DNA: TGTGCCAGCTCACCGGCCTACCAAGAGACCCAGTACTTC; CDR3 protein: CASSPAYQETQYF
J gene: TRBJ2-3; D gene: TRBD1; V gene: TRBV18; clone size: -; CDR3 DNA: TGTGCCAGCTCACCACCTGACAGGGCGGTTTGGACAGATACGCAGTATTTT; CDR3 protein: CASSPPDRAVWTDTQYF
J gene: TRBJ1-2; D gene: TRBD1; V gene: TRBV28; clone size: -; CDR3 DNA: TGTGCCAGCAGTTCGGGACAGGGGATAGATGGCTACACCTTC; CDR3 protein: CASSSGQGIDGYTF
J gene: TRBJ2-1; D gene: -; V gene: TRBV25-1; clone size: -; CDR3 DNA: TGTGCCAGCAGGTTAGGGAGCACCTACAATGAGCAGTTCTTC; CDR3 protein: CASRLGSTYNEQFF
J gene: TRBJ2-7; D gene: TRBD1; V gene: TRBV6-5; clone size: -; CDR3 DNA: TGTGCCAGCAGTTACTCGTTACAGGGGGCTACCTACGAGCAGTACTTC; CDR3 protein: CASSYSLQGATYEQYF
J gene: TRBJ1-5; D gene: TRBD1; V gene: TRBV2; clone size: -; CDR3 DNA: TGTGCCAGCAGGGAGAGGACAGGGGGCGAAGGCAATCAGCCCCAGCATTTT; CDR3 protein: CASRERTGGEGNQPQHF
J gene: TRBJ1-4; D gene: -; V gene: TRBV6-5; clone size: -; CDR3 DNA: TGTGCCAGCAGTTACGAGGCAGACCCAACTAATGAAAAACTGTTTTTT; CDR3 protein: CASSYEADPTNEKLFF
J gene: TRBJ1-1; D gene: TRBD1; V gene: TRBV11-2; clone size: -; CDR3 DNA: TGTGCCAGCAGCTTGGACAGGGGGCCGGGAGCTTTCTTT; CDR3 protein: CASSLDRGPGAFF
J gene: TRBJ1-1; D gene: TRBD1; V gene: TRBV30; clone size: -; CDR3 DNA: TGTGCCTGGAGTAGGGACAGGAGTATGAAAATGAACACTGAAGCTTTCTTT; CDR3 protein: CAWSRDRSMKMNTEAFF
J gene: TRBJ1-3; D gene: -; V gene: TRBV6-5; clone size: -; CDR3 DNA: TGTGCCAGCAGCCTTAACAGGGTTAACACCATATATTTT; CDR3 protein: CASSLNRVNTIYF
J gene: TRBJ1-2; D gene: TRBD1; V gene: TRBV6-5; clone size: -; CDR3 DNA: TGTGCCAGCAGATTGGGACAGGGGATCTATGGCTACACCTTC; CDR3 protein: CASRLGQGIYGYTF
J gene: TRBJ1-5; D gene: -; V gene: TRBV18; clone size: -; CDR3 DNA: TGTGCCAGCTCAGAACGGTTAAATAGCAATCAGCCCCAGCATTTT; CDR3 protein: CASSERLNSNQPQHF
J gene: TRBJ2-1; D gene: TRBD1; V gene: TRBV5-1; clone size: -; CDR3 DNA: TGCGCCAGCAGCTTGGGACAGGGGAATGAGCAGTTCTTC; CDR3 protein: CASSLGQGNEQFF
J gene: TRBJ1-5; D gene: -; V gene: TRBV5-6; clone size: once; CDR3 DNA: TGTGCCAGCAGCTTGCCAGGCCAGCCCCAGCATTTT; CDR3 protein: CASSLPGQPQHF
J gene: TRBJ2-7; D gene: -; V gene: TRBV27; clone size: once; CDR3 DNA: TGTGCCAGCAGTTTATCGTCGACAGCCCACGAGCAGTACTTC; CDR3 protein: CASSLSSTAHEQYF
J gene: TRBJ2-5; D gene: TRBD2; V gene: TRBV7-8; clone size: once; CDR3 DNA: TGTGCCAGCAGCTTCCGGACTAGCGAACAGACCCAGTACTTC; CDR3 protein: CASSFRTSEQTQYF
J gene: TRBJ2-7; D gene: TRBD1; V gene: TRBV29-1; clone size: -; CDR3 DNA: TGCAGCGCTGAGGGACAGGGAGGCTACGAGCAGTACTTC; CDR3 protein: CSAEGQGGYEQYF
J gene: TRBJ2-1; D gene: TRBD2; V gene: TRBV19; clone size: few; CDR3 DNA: TGTGCCAGTAGTCACACTAGCGGGGGGGCCAGGGAGCAGTTCTTC; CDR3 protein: CASSHTSGGAREQFF
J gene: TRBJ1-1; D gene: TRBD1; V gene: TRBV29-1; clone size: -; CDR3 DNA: TGCAGCGGGGGACAGGGTTCGTCTGAAGCTTTCTTT; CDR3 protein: CSGGQGSSEAFF
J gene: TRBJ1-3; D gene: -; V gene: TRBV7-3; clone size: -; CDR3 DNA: TGTGCCAGCAGCCCCTCGGCAGGGGCTGGAAACACCATATATTTT; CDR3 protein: CASSPSAGAGNTIYF
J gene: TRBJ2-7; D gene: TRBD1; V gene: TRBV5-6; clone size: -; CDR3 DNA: TGTGCCAGCAGGCGGACAGGGGAGAGGCAGTACTTC; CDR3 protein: CASRRTGERQYF
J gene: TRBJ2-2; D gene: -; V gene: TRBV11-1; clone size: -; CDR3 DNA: TGTGCCAGCAGCTTAGGGCAGGGTGCGAACACCGGGGAGCTGTTTTTT; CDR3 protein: CASSLGQGANTGELFF
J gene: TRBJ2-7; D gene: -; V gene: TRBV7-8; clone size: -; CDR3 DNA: TGTGCCAGCAGCTGGAACTCCCTGGGGGGCTACGAGCAGTACTTC; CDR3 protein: CASSWNSLGGYEQYF
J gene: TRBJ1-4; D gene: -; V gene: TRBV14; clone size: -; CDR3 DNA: TGTGCCAGCAGCCGCTTGTCTAGCTATGAAAAACTGTTTTTT; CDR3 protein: CASSRLSSYEKLFF
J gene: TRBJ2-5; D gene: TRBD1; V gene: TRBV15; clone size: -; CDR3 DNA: TGTGCCACCAGCCGGACAGGGGCGTCCCCAGAGACCCAGTACTTC; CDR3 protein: CATSRTGASPETQYF
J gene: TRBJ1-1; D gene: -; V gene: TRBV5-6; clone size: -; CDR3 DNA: TGTGCCAGCAGCTTGTGGCTGGGGAGGGACACTGAAGCTTTCTTT; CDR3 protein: CASSLWLGRDTEAFF
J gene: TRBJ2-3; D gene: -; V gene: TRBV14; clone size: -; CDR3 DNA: TGTGCCAGCAGTATAAGCGCGGCTAGTGACACAGATACGCAGTATTTT; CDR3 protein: CASSISAASDTDTQYF
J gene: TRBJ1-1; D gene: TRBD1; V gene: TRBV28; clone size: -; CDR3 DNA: TGTGCCAGCAGTCACAGGGGATCACTCTCCGCAAACACTGAAGCTTTCTTT; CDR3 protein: CASSHRGSLSANTEAFF
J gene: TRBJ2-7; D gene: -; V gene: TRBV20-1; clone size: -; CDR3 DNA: TGCAGTGCACCTAGCCGTCGCGAGCAGTACTTC; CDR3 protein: CSAPSRREQYF
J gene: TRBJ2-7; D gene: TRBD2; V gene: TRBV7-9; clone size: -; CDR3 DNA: TGTGCCAGCAGTTCCCCCCGGACTAGCGGGAGTTACGAGCAGTACTTC; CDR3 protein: CASSSPRTSGSYEQYF